Shown below are 9 T cell receptor beta chains from a single sample sequenced in a study of control samples from healthy donors and cancer patients. Assay: immunoSEQ multiplex PCR; the TCRdb copy retains only in-frame clones and omits some. The data show about 110,000 clones, with 90% seen just once and 4% to 4.5% held by the top ten. The sequenced sample was blood. The receptors were sampled from a human donor in good health. The donor label of this sample is uncertain.

This chain joins TRBV3-1 (or the pseudogene TRBV3-2) and TRBJ2-2; the D gene is possibly TRBD1 (6 bases). This CDR3 is 16 amino acids long. Per the germline V gene, CDR1 is LGHDT and CDR2 is YNNKEL (reference sequence). V gave up 5 bases and J gave up 0 bases, with 13 bases separating them. CDR3 sequence reads: CASSSKQGANTGELFF. Written as DNA, the CDR3 is TGTGCCAGCAGCTCAAAACAGGGAGCGAACACCGGGGAGCTGTTTTTT.

CDR3 sequence (DNA): TGTGCCTGGAGTCCGGGAGACAACTCTGGAAACACCATATATTTT. It specifies CAWSPGDNSGNTIYF. J is TRBJ1-3 and V is TRBV30; no reliable D call. The germline V gene encodes CDR1 GTSNPN and CDR2 SVGIG (reference sequence). The CDR3 spans 15 residues. V was shortened by 2 bases and J by 0 bases, with 11 bases between the two germline ends.

This clone appeared once. Written as DNA, the CDR3 is TGTGCCAGCAGCCTGGACAGGACTACTTATGGCTACACCTTC. Translating gives CASSLDRTTYGYTF. The chain has TRBV7-9 and TRBJ1-2, with 7 bases lining up with TRBD1. V shed 5 bases and J 5 bases; nucleotides not matched to a gene: 8. This CDR3 region has 14 residues. The germline V gene encodes CDR1 SEHNR and CDR2 FQNEAQ (reference sequence). The complete variable domain, with remaining parts taken from reference TRBV7-9 and TRBJ1-2, reads DTGVSQNPRHKITKRGQNVTFRCDPISEHNRLYWYRQTLGQGPEFLTYFQNEAQLEKSRLLSDRFSAERPKGSFSTLEIQRTEQGDSAMYLCASSLDRTTYGYTFGSGTRLTVV.

The rearrangement uses TRBV7-9 and TRBJ1-4, with D possibly matching TRBD1 (6 bases). Germline lookup yields CDR1 SEHNR and CDR2 FQNEAQ (reference sequence). The CDR3 extends over 16 amino acids. The V gene lost 0 bases and the J gene lost 4 bases, with 12 bases spanning the gap. CDR3 coding DNA: TGTGCCAGCAGCTTAGCTACGACAGGTTATAATGAAAAACTGTTTTTT. This codes for CASSLATTGYNEKLFF.

The chain is built from TRBV6-6 and TRBJ1-4; TRBD1 might be the D (6 bases). CDR1 and CDR2 (germline): MNHNY, SVGAGI (reference sequence). The CDR3 has 14 amino acids. The V gene lost 6 bases and the J gene lost 2 bases, with 10 bases spanning the gap. This CDR3 is CASSQQGTNEKLFF. The CDR3 DNA reads as TGTGCCAGCAGCCAACAGGGCACTAATGAAAAACTGTTTTTT.

V is TRBV3-1 (or the pseudogene TRBV3-2) and J is TRBJ2-5; D gene unclear. CDR1 is LGHDT, CDR2 YNNKEL, per germline (reference sequence). The CDR3 covers 12 residues. Trimming shortened V by 4 bases and J by 1 base, and 4 bases separated the two germline ends. CDR3 DNA sequence: TGTGCCAGCAGCCGGGGCCAAGAGACCCAGTACTTC. Amino acid sequence: CASSRGQETQYF.

The count of this clone is one. This sequence joins TRBV6-6 and TRBJ2-3; maybe TRBD2 (5 bases). V was shortened by 4 bases and J by 6 bases, with 8 bases between the two germline ends. The germline V gene has CDR1 MNHNY and CDR2 SVGAGI (reference sequence). CDR3 length: 12 amino acids. The CDR3 DNA follows: TGTGCCAGCAGTTCCAGAGGGGATACGCAGTATTTT. As protein: CASSSRGDTQYF.

This chain connects TRBV1 to TRBJ1-5. TRBV1 is a pseudogene locus. The CDR3 runs 17 residues. The DNA of the CDR3 is TGCACCAGCAGCCAATTCTGGGGAGAAGAGGGCAATCAGCCCCAGCATTTT. Its translation is CTSSQFWGEEGNQPQHF.

The V and J genes are TRBV6-5 and TRBJ2-7; 8 bases are shared with TRBD1. Germline V gene sequence: CDR1 MNHEY, CDR2 SVGAGI. The CDR3 consists of 15 residues. J was trimmed by 2 bases and V by 4 bases; bases with no gene match: 7. DNA for the CDR3: TGTGCCAGCAGTTCGACAGGGGAATCGACCTACGAGCAGTACTTC. It translates to CASSSTGESTYEQYF.